This TCR beta chain was identified in a study of cytotoxic CD8 clonotypes in ibrutinib-treated CLL. Study outcomes and limitations: Lymph node repertoires were not studied, and sampling times were unmatched.

Researchers set a sequencing depth target of 1 in 200,000 to 1 in 1 million T cells. The method was immunoSEQ multiplex PCR; TCRdb's version includes in-frame clones alone and lacks a portion of them. The sample yields 150,000 to 250,000 clones, approximately 72% seen once. This CDR3 has 11 residues. A note on this clone: The antigen is undetermined.

V gene TRBV21-1 combines with J gene TRBJ1-4. TRBV21-1 constitutes a pseudogene. The sample in question was PBMCs, obtained after 24 months of ibrutinib treatment. This clonotype was obtained from a human donor with chronic lymphocytic leukemia. CDR3 coding DNA: TGTGCCAGCAGCAAGGAGGGGACGGAGTATTTT. Translating it yields CASSKEGTEYF.